The clone carrying this T cell receptor beta chain was counted ten times or more. The V gene lost 3 bases and the J gene lost 4 bases, with 7 bases spanning the gap. Germline V gene sequence: CDR1 LGHDT, CDR2 YNNKEL (reference sequence). CDR3 length: 13 amino acids. Amplification of TCR beta CDR3 regions was performed using RNA transcripts as template. During a first-round RT-PCR of the TCR CDR3, the HTBI primer set was used. TCRdb passed the multiplex PCR reads through MiXCR, listing each CDR3 protein once. This table has approximately 400,000 distinct CDR3 sequences, 15% to 18% appearing once. This specimen belongs to a study of T cells in Graves' hyperthyroidism and ophthalmopathy. Looking at the study overall: Peripheral blood was taken when the disease was first diagnosed, before any treatment began.

This receptor was obtained from a woman younger than 30 with Graves' hyperthyroidism. Sequenced material: blood. The chain uses TRBV3-1 and TRBJ1-3, with D uncertain. DNA for the CDR3: TGTGCCAGCAGCCACCCCCCCGGAAACACCATATATTTT. It encodes CASSHPPGNTIYF.